Each of the 32 T cell receptor beta chains below was sequenced from the same sample in a study of control samples from healthy donors and cancer patients. Data came from immunoSEQ multiplex PCR; TCRdb stores just in-frame clones and leaves some out. The sample has 150,000 to 200,000 clones, around nine tenths seen once. Specimen: blood. These TCRs come from a man between 18 and 35 years old in good health.

The V gene is TRBV7-2, the J gene TRBJ2-1, with D possibly matching TRBD2 (5 bases). CDR3 length equals 17 residues. Germline V lookup: CDR1 SGHTA, CDR2 FQGNSA. Trimming removed 0 bases from V and 8 bases from J, with 20 bases in between. CDR3 nucleotide sequence: TGTGCCAGCAGCTTAGCCTCCCGCGGGCCCAACCCCTATGAGCAGTTCTTC. It encodes CASSLASRGPNPYEQFF.

The chain couples TRBV10-3 to TRBJ1-3; 8 nucleotides match TRBD1. The V segment lost 6 bases and the J segment 4 bases; nucleotides outside the gene matches: 5. This CDR3 spans 14 amino acids. Germline CDR1 and CDR2: ENHRY and SYGVKD. The CDR3 is CAISQGAKGNTIYF. In DNA, the CDR3 is TGTGCCATCAGCCAGGGGGCCAAGGGAAACACCATATATTTT.

A few counts support this clone. This chain connects TRBV28 to TRBJ1-3; TRBD1 aligns across 8 bases. Germline assignment: CDR1 MDHEN and CDR2 SYDVKM. CDR3 length: 18 residues. After removal of 4 bases from V and 1 base from J, the junction contained 12 bases not matched to a gene. CDR3 in amino acids: CASSSRDRKLRSGNTIYF. The CDR3 nucleotides read TGTGCCAGCAGTTCCCGGGACAGGAAATTACGGTCTGGAAACACCATATATTTT.

The genes are TRBV5-6 and TRBJ2-7, with D possibly being TRBD1 or TRBD2 (5 bases each). Trimming pared 1 base from V and 1 base from J, leaving 12 bases between. In germline, CDR1 is SGHDT, CDR2 YYEEEE. This CDR3 is built from 15 residues. CDR3 DNA sequence: TGTGCCAGCAGCTTGCCGGGGCCCCTATCCTACGAGCAGTACTTC. The encoded protein is CASSLPGPLSYEQYF.

This chain connects TRBV28 to TRBJ2-7; TRBD1 aligns across 10 bases. CDR3 length: 14 amino acids. Trimming removed 4 bases from V and 4 bases from J; junction bases left unmatched: 4. Per germline, CDR1 MDHEN and CDR2 SYDVKM. DNA of the CDR3: TGTGCCAGCAGTTGGACGGACAGGGGGTACGAGCAGTACTTC. Residues: CASSWTDRGYEQYF.

This chain uses TRBV5-1 with TRBJ1-3; tentatively, D is TRBD1 (6 bases). This CDR3 is 15 amino acids long. V gave up 0 bases and J gave up 2 bases, with 9 bases separating them. Germline assignment: CDR1 SGHRS and CDR2 YFSETQ. Written as DNA, the CDR3 is TGCGCCAGCAGCTTGGCGTCAGGGGCTGGAAACACCATATATTTT. This sequence encodes CASSLASGAGNTIYF.

The chain recombines TRBV2 with TRBJ1-1, with D uncertain. The CDR3 covers 14 residues. Germline V gene lookup returns CDR1 SNHLY and CDR2 FYNNEI. V was cut by 5 bases and J by 3 bases, with 13 bases left in between. The CDR3 region is CASSRGMGYTEAFF. Written as DNA, the CDR3 is TGTGCCAGCAGTCGGGGTATGGGGTACACTGAAGCTTTCTTT. The complete variable domain, with remaining parts taken from reference TRBV2 and TRBJ1-1, reads EPEVTQTPSHQVTQMGQEVILRCVPISNHLYFYWYRQILGQKVEFLVSFYNNEISEKSEIFDDQFSVERPDGSNFTLKIRSTKLEDSAMYFCASSRGMGYTEAFFGQGTRLTVV.

J is TRBJ2-5 and V is TRBV6-5, with 7 bases lining up with TRBD2. The CDR3 runs 15 residues. V was pared by 9 bases and J by 4 bases, with 14 bases of the junction left unmatched. Germline assignment: CDR1 MNHEY and CDR2 SVGAGI. The CDR3 reads CASHTGGGLRETQYF. For the CDR3, the DNA is TGTGCCAGTCACACGGGGGGTGGGTTGCGAGAGACCCAGTACTTC.

This clone was picked up a small number of times. The gene calls are TRBV12-3 or TRBV12-4 and TRBJ1-2; unclear D gene. V was trimmed by 4 bases and J by 2 bases, leaving 5 bases between them. The CDR3 sequence is 12 residues long. CDR3 protein: CASSYGNYGYTF. CDR3 sequence (DNA): TGTGCCAGCAGTTACGGGAACTATGGCTACACCTTC.

V is TRBV2 and J is TRBJ1-1; D gene unclear. V was cut by 6 bases and J by 2 bases, with 7 bases left in between. The length of the CDR3 is 12 residues. Germline V gives CDR1 SNHLY, CDR2 FYNNEI. CDR3 in amino acids: CASSRPNTEAFF. Here the CDR3 DNA reads TGTGCCAGCAGCCGGCCCAACACTGAAGCTTTCTTT. The full variable domain, in which reference TRBV2 and TRBJ1-1 provide the parts outside the CDR3, is EPEVTQTPSHQVTQMGQEVILRCVPISNHLYFYWYRQILGQKVEFLVSFYNNEISEKSEIFDDQFSVERPDGSNFTLKIRSTKLEDSAMYFCASSRPNTEAFFGQGTRLTVV.

This chain uses TRBV9 with TRBJ1-2; D is undetermined. Trimming removed 7 bases at V and 8 bases at J, with 15 bases between. The CDR3 has 12 amino acids. Germline values: CDR1 SGDLS, CDR2 YYNGEE. This chain's CDR3 is CASSPQFSGYTF. For the CDR3, the DNA is TGTGCCAGCTCCCCCCAATTCTCAGGCTACACCTTC.

V is TRBV7-7 and J is TRBJ2-2, with TRBD1 matching over 11 bases. With V trimmed by 4 bases and J by 5 bases, 6 bases remained unmatched. CDR3 length: 16 residues. Germline V gene data show CDR1 as SSHAT and CDR2 as FNYEAQ (reference sequence). The CDR3 is CASSSGQGARTGELFF. The CDR3 region has the DNA TGTGCCAGCAGCTCAGGACAGGGGGCCCGAACCGGGGAGCTGTTTTTT.

Written as DNA, the CDR3 is TGCGCCAGCAGCTTTCTACCGAAAGCAACAGGGGACGACGAGCAGTACTTC. Encoded protein: CASSFLPKATGDDEQYF. The chain uses TRBV5-1 and TRBJ2-7, with TRBD1 identical over 7 bases. With V trimmed by 2 bases and J by 5 bases, 16 bases remained unmatched. Germline loops: CDR1 SGHRS, CDR2 YFSETQ. The CDR3 loop spans 17 amino acids.

This sequence joins TRBV20-1 and TRBJ1-4; D is possibly TRBD1 (6 bases). Germline lookup yields CDR1 DFQATT and CDR2 SNEGSKA (reference sequence). Trimming cost V 3 bases and J 5 bases, with 25 bases left between them. The CDR3 has 18 residues. For the CDR3, the DNA is TGCAGTGCTAGTCTATCCGAGGGGGGGTGGGAACTAAATGAAAAACTGTTTTTT. It yields the protein CSASLSEGGWELNEKLFF.

The V gene is TRBV6-4, the J gene TRBJ2-3, with 8 nucleotides matching TRBD1. The V and J ends lost 5 bases and 6 bases, in that order; junction bases with no gene match: 10. Germline-derived CDR1 and CDR2 are MRHNA and SNTAGT. The CDR3 runs 15 residues. CDR3 nucleotide sequence: TGTGCCAGCAGTTCCTCAGGGGGCGGCGCGGATACGCAGTATTTT. Protein product: CASSSSGGGADTQYF.

The CDR3 region has the DNA TGTGCCAGCGGAGACAGGGGCCACGAGCAGTACTTC. This sequence encodes CASGDRGHEQYF. This chain uses TRBV27 with TRBJ2-7; 8 bases match TRBD1. Germline-derived CDR1 and CDR2 are MNHEY and SMNVEV (reference sequence). The length of the CDR3 is 12 residues. V gave up 8 bases and J gave up 5 bases; unmatched junction bases: 5.

The chain is built from TRBV28 and TRBJ2-3, with D perhaps matching TRBD1 (5 bases). Germline values: CDR1 MDHEN, CDR2 SYDVKM. V was cut by 6 bases and J by 0 bases, with 10 bases left in between. The CDR3 is 14 amino acids. CDR3 region: CASRGDQSTDTQYF. The CDR3 nucleotides are TGTGCCAGCAGAGGGGATCAAAGCACAGATACGCAGTATTTT.

This clone was picked up one time. The chain links TRBV12-3 or TRBV12-4 to TRBJ2-1; the D gene could be TRBD1 or TRBD2 (5 bases each). Trimming shortened V by 6 bases and J by 8 bases, and 11 bases separated the two germline ends. The CDR3 spans 12 residues. The chain's CDR3 is CASSKGTDEQFF. The CDR3 coding sequence is TGTGCCAGCAGCAAAGGGACGGATGAGCAGTTCTTC.

The chain links TRBV2 to TRBJ1-2; TRBD1 might be the D (5 bases). Deletions cut 3 bases from V and 3 bases from J, with 14 bases between. This CDR3 comprises 15 residues. Per the germline V gene, CDR1 is SNHLY and CDR2 is FYNNEI. This CDR3 reads CASSDYEGHDYGYTF. The DNA for the CDR3 is TGTGCCAGCAGTGACTATGAGGGGCATGACTATGGCTACACCTTC.

This clone has only one observation. As DNA, the CDR3 is TGTGCCAGTAGTATCCTAGCGGGGGGGGACAATGAGCAGTTCTTC. Protein: CASSILAGGDNEQFF. V gene TRBV19 combines with J gene TRBJ2-1, with TRBD2 matching 12 bases. V was pared by 3 bases and J by 5 bases, with 2 bases of the junction left unmatched. This CDR3 spans 15 amino acids. Germline CDR1 LNHDA, CDR2 SQIVND (reference sequence).

The V gene is TRBV7-9, the J gene TRBJ2-7; 13 bases agree with TRBD2. The CDR3 spans 16 residues. From germline, CDR1 is SEHNR and CDR2 FQNEAQ (reference sequence). Trimming at V came to 6 bases and at J to 0 bases, leaving 5 bases not matched to a gene. In DNA form, the CDR3 reads TGTGCCAGCAGTTCGGGACTAGCGGGGAGCTCCTACGAGCAGTACTTC. This sequence encodes CASSSGLAGSSYEQYF.

The chain employs TRBV19 and TRBJ1-2; 8 nucleotides match TRBD1. CDR3 length: 13 residues. In germline, CDR1 is LNHDA, CDR2 SQIVND (reference sequence). V shed 4 bases, J shed 9 bases, and the junction held 7 bases outside the gene matches. The chain's CDR3 is CASSTDQGARYTF. The CDR3 nucleotides are TGTGCCAGTAGTACGGACCAGGGGGCCCGCTACACCTTC.

The V and J genes are TRBV2 and TRBJ2-5; 10 bases are shared with TRBD2. V dropped 8 bases and J dropped 4; count of bases not matched to a gene: 1. This CDR3 spans 12 amino acids. In germline, CDR1 is SNHLY, CDR2 FYNNEI. The CDR3 DNA follows: TGTGCCAGCCGGACTAGCGGAGAGACCCAGTACTTC. Translating gives CASRTSGETQYF.

The chain couples TRBV6-5 to TRBJ2-1; tentative D call: TRBD1 (6 bases). The CDR3 loop spans 15 amino acids. Germline V gene sequence: CDR1 MNHEY, CDR2 SVGAGI. Trimming took 5 bases from V and 5 from J, leaving 16 bases between them. The CDR3 loop is CASSQLRGLNNEQFF. CDR3 nucleotide sequence: TGTGCCAGCAGTCAATTAAGGGGGTTAAACAATGAGCAGTTCTTC.

The chain has TRBV19 and TRBJ2-7; 8 nucleotides align to TRBD1. J gave up 5 bases and V 6 bases, and 9 bases lay outside the gene matches. CDR1 is LNHDA and CDR2 is SQIVND in the germline V gene (reference sequence). The CDR3 has 14 amino acids. In DNA form, the CDR3 reads TGTGCCAGTAGCCTTCCGGACAGGGTGGACGAGCAGTACTTC. It codes for CASSLPDRVDEQYF.

The J gene is TRBJ2-7, the V gene TRBV11-2; D call uncertain. CDR3 length equals 14 residues. V was clipped by 1 base and J by 0 bases, with 7 bases between them. CDR1 is SGHAT, CDR2 FQNNGV, per germline. The CDR3 sequence: CASSLVGSSYEQYF. The CDR3 nucleotides are TGTGCCAGCAGCTTAGTTGGTTCCTCCTACGAGCAGTACTTC. Full variable domain (remainder filled in from reference TRBV11-2 and TRBJ2-7): EAGVAQSPRYKIIEKRQSVAFWCNPISGHATLYWYQQILGQGPKLLIQFQNNGVVDDSQLPKDRFSAERLKGVDSTLKIQPAKLEDSAVYLCASSLVGSSYEQYFGPGTRLTVT.

CDR3 nucleotide sequence: TGTGCCAGCAGCCCCCCGACCGGAAACACCATATATTTT. As protein: CASSPPTGNTIYF. The gene calls are TRBV9 and TRBJ1-3; D is uncertain. The germline V gene encodes CDR1 SGDLS and CDR2 YYNGEE. V lost 4 bases and J 4 bases, leaving 9 bases between the germline ends. The CDR3 loop spans 13 amino acids.

Only one count was recorded for this clone. This chain uses TRBV10-3 with TRBJ2-7; D may be TRBD2 (6 bases). This CDR3 contains 13 residues. Germline V gives CDR1 ENHRY, CDR2 SYGVKD. V lost 10 bases to trimming and J lost 2 bases, with 15 bases between them. CDR3 nucleotides: TGTGCCACCTCGGGCGGGGAAACCTACGAGCAGTACTTC. It translates to CATSGGETYEQYF.

The chain uses TRBV5-5 and TRBJ2-3; D is unresolved. V shed 0 bases and J shed 2 bases, with 10 bases lying between them. This CDR3 comprises 15 residues. CDR1 SGHKS and CDR2 YYEKEE come from the germline V gene (reference sequence). The CDR3 sequence is CASSLERHPTDTQYF. The CDR3 DNA is TGTGCCAGCAGCTTGGAGAGGCACCCCACAGATACGCAGTATTTT.

CDR3 residues: CAWRGSGLAGGREQFF. CDR3 coding DNA: TGTGCCTGGAGAGGATCTGGACTAGCGGGGGGGCGAGAGCAGTTCTTC. This sequence joins TRBV30 and TRBJ2-1, with 15 bases that match TRBD2. V lost 3 bases to trimming and J lost 10 bases; unmatched junction nucleotides: 10. The CDR3 consists of 16 residues. Germline V lookup: CDR1 GTSNPN, CDR2 SVGIG (reference sequence).

With respect to this clone: The sample carries other DNA sequences with the same CDR3. This chain links TRBV28 with TRBJ2-2, with unresolved D. Germline CDR1 is MDHEN and CDR2 is SYDVKM. V was shortened by 2 bases and J by 2 bases, with 6 bases between the two germline ends. The CDR3 covers 14 residues. Written as DNA, the CDR3 is TGTGCCAGCAGTTTAGGGCCTAACACCGGGGAGCTGTTTTTT. It encodes CASSLGPNTGELFF. The full variable domain, its missing parts supplied by reference TRBV28 and TRBJ2-2, is DVKVTQSSRYLVKRTGEKVFLECVQDMDHENMFWYRQDPGLGLRLIYFSYDVKMKEKGDIPEGYSVSREKKERFSLILESASTNQTSMYLCASSLGPNTGELFFGEGSRLTVL.

The chain employs TRBV5-1 and TRBJ2-2; D may be TRBD2 (6 bases). The CDR3 contains 15 residues. Trimming cost V 3 bases and J 2 bases, with 11 bases left between them. Germline V gene sequence: CDR1 SGHRS, CDR2 YFSETQ. The CDR3 is CASSYGTRNTGELFF. CDR3 DNA: TGCGCCAGCAGCTACGGGACTCGTAACACCGGGGAGCTGTTTTTT.